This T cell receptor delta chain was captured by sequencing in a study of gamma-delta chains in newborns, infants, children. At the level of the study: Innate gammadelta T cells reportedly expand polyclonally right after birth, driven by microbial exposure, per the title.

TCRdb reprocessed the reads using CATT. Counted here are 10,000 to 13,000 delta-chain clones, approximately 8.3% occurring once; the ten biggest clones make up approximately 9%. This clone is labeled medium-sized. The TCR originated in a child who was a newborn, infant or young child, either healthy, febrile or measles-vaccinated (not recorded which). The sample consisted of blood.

The CDR3, as DNA: TGTGCCTGTGACACCCTTGGGGGACGAACCGATAAACTCATCTTT. Encoded protein: CACDTLGGRTDKLIF. This chain joins TRDV2 and TRDJ1, with 7 bases matching TRDD3. This CDR3 is 15 amino acids long. The V segment lost 0 bases and the J segment 2 bases; nucleotides outside the gene matches: 5. The germline CDR1 and CDR2 sequences are GEAIGNYY and EKD.